The 9 T cell receptor beta chains presented below share a single source sample, sequenced in a study of technical replicates of blood from a few donors. Profiling relied on immunoSEQ multiplex PCR, and the TCRdb table lists in-frame clones only, not all of them. The sample records some 83,000 clones, approximately 90% being singletons. The sample taken for sequencing was T cells isolated from PBMCs. All receptors come from a human donor in good health.

This chain uses TRBV11-2 with TRBJ1-2; D ambiguous. The CDR3 spans 13 residues. Trimming took off 2 bases at V and 7 bases at J, with 11 bases between the two ends. Germline CDR1 SGHAT, CDR2 FQNNGV. The CDR3 here is CASSLFGQVGYTF. In DNA form, the CDR3 reads TGTGCCAGCAGCTTATTCGGCCAGGTTGGCTACACCTTC.

The rearrangement joins TRBV14 to TRBJ1-1; D gene uncertain. Per the germline V gene, CDR1 is SGHDN and CDR2 is FVKESK. V lost 1 base and J lost 5, with 14 bases in between. The CDR3 is 15 residues long. CDR3 amino acids: CASSQAVSVSTEAFF. CDR3 coding DNA: TGTGCCAGCAGCCAAGCTGTTTCTGTGAGTACTGAAGCTTTCTTT.

The chain couples TRBV30 to TRBJ2-7; D is ambiguous. V was clipped by 4 bases and J by 2 bases, with 6 bases between them. The length of the CDR3 is 11 residues. In germline, CDR1 is GTSNPN, CDR2 SVGIG (reference sequence). CDR3 DNA sequence: TGTGCCTGGATTCAAACCTACGAGCAGTACTTC. Protein product: CAWIQTYEQYF.

The rearrangement joins TRBV19 to TRBJ2-7; TRBD2 matches at 7 bases. The germline V gene has CDR1 LNHDA and CDR2 SQIVND (reference sequence). This CDR3 is built from 14 residues. Trimming at V came to 7 bases and at J to 7 bases, leaving 13 bases not matched to a gene. The CDR3 sequence is CASTTRTGGGEQYF. The CDR3, as DNA: TGTGCCAGTACTACCCGGACGGGGGGTGGGGAGCAGTACTTC.

The table lists this clone with a count of one. This chain joins TRBV5-6 and TRBJ2-7; 7 bases are shared with TRBD1. V lost 2 bases to trimming and J lost 11 bases; unmatched junction nucleotides: 13. The V gene's germline CDR1 is SGHDT and CDR2 YYEEEE. This CDR3 contains 14 residues. For the CDR3, the DNA is TGTGCCAGCAGCTTAGCTGGACAGGCCCCGGATGAGTACTTC. It specifies CASSLAGQAPDEYF.

The genes are TRBV29-1 and TRBJ1-2; TRBD1 aligns across 10 bases. The CDR3 covers 12 residues. The trim removed 4 bases at V and 7 bases at J, leaving 3 bases unmatched. CDR1 SQVTM and CDR2 ANQGSEA come from the germline V gene. CDR3 DNA sequence: TGCAGCGTTGGACAGGGGGCGCCTGGCTACACCTTC. Residues: CSVGQGAPGYTF.

CDR3 sequence: CASSLTTYEQYF. CDR3 DNA sequence: TGTGCCAGCAGCCTAACGACCTACGAGCAGTACTTC. The V gene is TRBV5-8, the J gene TRBJ2-7; D gene unclear. V shed 4 bases and J shed 2 bases, with 7 bases lying between them. The CDR3 sequence is 12 residues long. Germline lookup yields CDR1 SGHTS and CDR2 YDEGEE.

The rearrangement joins TRBV5-1 to TRBJ2-4; D might be TRBD1 (5 bases). The CDR3 is 17 residues long. CDR1 is SGHRS and CDR2 is YFSETQ in the germline V gene. V lost 0 bases to trimming and J lost 0 bases, with 13 bases between them. DNA of the CDR3: TGCGCCAGCAGCTTGGAGGGGCAGACCCTAGCCAAAAACATTCAGTACTTC. Translation gives CASSLEGQTLAKNIQYF.

V usage is TRBV21-1 and J usage is TRBJ1-2; the D call TRBD1 from the table was never checked on the DNA. TRBV21-1 is a listed pseudogene. The CDR3 length is 9 residues. DNA of the CDR3: TGTGCCAGCAGCAGGCGCTACACCTTC. Protein product: CASSRRYTF.